This record concerns one T cell receptor beta chain sequence. In this sample, this clonotype turned up many times. Its antigen is unknown. One end of the junction does not line up with germline, which may come from a read error. The record originates from a study of post-analysis software for immune sequencing data (dated by TCRdb to about 2015). With regard to the full study: Relapsing-remitting, secondary progressive and progressive-relapsing multiple sclerosis were recorded as disease courses, and subtype annotation was lacking for some patients. The patient repertoires were set against 11 previously published healthy control repertoires from donors whose ages ranged from 6 to 25 years. A subset of samples was prepared in parallel using single-end sample barcoding, then pooled and co-amplified after Illumina adapter ligation. What the study reported, not specific to this receptor: Direct clustering with F measure revealed strong co-clustering of samples prepared in the same batch, which led to a batch-effect correction. Significantly higher frequencies in patients than in controls were found for roughly 5 TRBV segments, including TRBV5-6, TRBV5-1 and TRBV20-1. Significantly lower normalized Chao1 diversity was found in multiple sclerosis patients than in controls, suggesting substantial peripheral T-cell clonal expansion. The control group was slightly older than the multiple sclerosis patient group.

To demonstrate the VDJtools post-analysis software, TCR beta repertoires were profiled from the peripheral blood of over ten young patients with multiple sclerosis. The multiple sclerosis patients were children and adolescents between 6 and 15 years of age. Sequences SGHRS (CDR1) and YFSETQ (CDR2) are obtained from the germline V gene. The CDR3 numbers 15 residues from cysteine through phenylalanine. CDR3 DNA is the only sequence kept; it has 45 bases, read in frame from the first base. Receptors were amplified or captured by PCR. For sequencing, an Illumina HiSeq 2500 was employed. Unique molecular identifiers were incorporated into TCR beta cDNA libraries to reduce PCR and sequencing biases. Approximately 500,000 cDNA molecules were obtained for every 1 to 10 million input T cells, so each molecule roughly corresponded to one T cell. The same protocol used for the earlier healthy control dataset was applied to prepare and sequence the patient libraries. Within a given batch, samples were prepared together, multiplexed and sequenced on the same HiSeq lane. Turning to the authors' computational methods: MIGEC handled the raw barcoded reads, throwing out single-read molecular identifier groups before consensus assembly and CDR3 extraction. Clonotype tables were post-analysed with VDJtools, and diversity was normalized by down-sampling all datasets to the smallest sample size. To correct batch-related cross-sample contamination, repertoire overlap clustering matched CDR3 amino acid sequences but not nucleotide sequences. TCRdb ran its own pipeline on the public reads, namely fastp trimming at Q25 and MiXCR clone calling, and kept in-frame beta chains. For every CDR3 protein sequence, its rows merge into one entry that carries the most common genes and DNA. For this entry, the V and J calls and clone size follow TCRdb and not the study's own pipeline. The sample data list approximately 730,000 distinct CDR3 sequences, and 35% to 55% of these were observed just once. Roughly 5% of the sample belongs to the ten largest clones.

The material sequenced was blood. The clonotype originates from a girl aged 5-17 years with multiple sclerosis. The rearrangement joined TRBV5-1 to TRBJ2-1; the D gene assignment is ambiguous. The CDR3 reads CASSLVGSSYNEQFF. The sequenced DNA is TGTGCCAGCAGCTTAGTTGGTAGCTCCTACAATGAGCAGTTCTTC.